The 30 T cell receptor beta chains given below trace back to one sample, sequenced in a study of identifying expanded T cells in peripheral blood. Profiled with immunoSEQ multiplex PCR; TCRdb holds only in-frame clones, not every one. This sample has about 97,000 clones; about 91% occur once, and the top ten carry 13% to 15%. The sample consisted of blood. Every receptor here comes from a person between 18 and 75 years old in good health.

The rearrangement joins TRBV29-1 to TRBJ2-1; maybe TRBD2 (7 bases). Trimming shortened V by 7 bases and J by 15 bases, and 19 bases separated the two germline ends. Germline V lookup: CDR1 SQVTM, CDR2 ANQGSEA. The CDR3 consists of 11 residues. CDR3 bases: TGCAGCGGGATGTGGGGGGGCCAAACGTTCTTC. It encodes CSGMWGGQTFF.

V and J are TRBV5-1 and TRBJ2-1; the match to TRBD1 covers 10 bases. V was clipped by 1 base and J by 10 bases; unmatched bases: 5. Germline values: CDR1 SGHRS, CDR2 YFSETQ. This CDR3 spans 14 amino acids. Here the CDR3 reads CASSLLGQGTEQFF. The CDR3 nucleotides read TGCGCCAGCAGCTTGTTGGGACAGGGGACGGAGCAGTTCTTC.

This clone came up a few times. The J gene is TRBJ1-3, the V gene TRBV5-5; the D gene is possibly TRBD1 (6 bases). Germline loops: CDR1 SGHKS, CDR2 YYEKEE (reference sequence). The CDR3 has 15 residues. The germline V and J ends were trimmed by 0 bases and 0 bases, with 7 bases remaining between them. The CDR3 DNA is TGTGCCAGCAGCTTGGACAGGGCCTCTGGAAACACCATATATTTT. The encoded protein is CASSLDRASGNTIYF.

The J gene is TRBJ1-5, the V gene TRBV28, with a possible D match to TRBD1 (5 bases). V lost 5 bases and J 0 bases, leaving 14 bases between the germline ends. Germline CDR1 is MDHEN and CDR2 is SYDVKM. This CDR3 has 16 residues. CDR3 coding DNA: TGTGCCAGCAGTGACATGGGACGGAATAGCAATCAGCCCCAGCATTTT. It encodes CASSDMGRNSNQPQHF. Drawing the rest from reference TRBV28 and TRBJ1-5, the complete variable domain is DVKVTQSSRYLVKRTGEKVFLECVQDMDHENMFWYRQDPGLGLRLIYFSYDVKMKEKGDIPEGYSVSREKKERFSLILESASTNQTSMYLCASSDMGRNSNQPQHFGDGTRLSIL.

V gene TRBV18 combines with J gene TRBJ1-1; D is unclear. Germline-derived CDR1 and CDR2 are KGHSH and LQKENI. Trimming cost V 2 bases and J 1 base, with 8 bases left between them. There are 14 residues in the CDR3. The CDR3 nucleotides are TGTGCCAGCTCACCAGGAATCCAGAACACTGAAGCTTTCTTT. This sequence encodes CASSPGIQNTEAFF. The full variable domain, completed using reference TRBV18 and TRBJ1-1, is NAGVMQNPRHLVRRRGQEARLRCSPMKGHSHVYWYRQLPEEGLKFMVYLQKENIIDESGMPKERFSAEFPKEGPSILRIQQVVRGDSAAYFCASSPGIQNTEAFFGQGTRLTVV.

The CDR3 nucleotides are TGTGCCAGCAGCTCCAGGGACAGATCCTTCTCTGGAAACACCATATATTTT. Translated, it gives CASSSRDRSFSGNTIYF. The chain is built from TRBV7-9 and TRBJ1-3, with TRBD1 matching 7 bases. CDR3 length equals 17 residues. After removal of 4 bases from V and 0 bases from J, the junction contained 9 bases not matched to a gene. Germline values: CDR1 SEHNR, CDR2 FQNEAQ (reference sequence).

This clone is termed medium-sized (0.01 to 0.1%). The chain links TRBV23-1 to TRBJ1-6; no reliable D call. TRBV23-1 is flagged as an ORF with uncertain function. The V gene lost 2 bases and the J gene lost 9 bases, with 20 bases spanning the gap. The CDR3 spans 17 residues. The DNA of the CDR3 is TGCGCCAGCAGTCAACCGGGATTTGCCGACCCCCTTTCACCCCTCCACTTT. Its protein is CASSQPGFADPLSPLHF.

This clone turned up a few times. This rearrangement joins TRBV2 to TRBJ2-2; unclear D gene. V lost 0 bases to trimming and J lost 7 bases, with 0 bases between them. Germline V CDR1 and CDR2: SNHLY, FYNNEI. This CDR3 has 11 residues. The DNA of the CDR3 is TGTGCCAGCAGTGAAGCCGGGGAGCTGTTTTTT. It translates to CASSEAGELFF.

The chain combines TRBV19 with TRBJ2-7; either TRBD1 or TRBD2 may supply D (5 bases each). Germline CDR1 and CDR2: LNHDA and SQIVND (reference sequence). Deletions cut 6 bases from V and 3 bases from J, with 15 bases between. The CDR3 extends over 14 amino acids. CDR3 coding DNA: TGTGCCAGTAGGACGAACCGGGACGGCTACGAGCAGTACTTC. Protein sequence: CASRTNRDGYEQYF.

The chain uses TRBV5-1 and TRBJ2-2; D unresolved. Germline CDR1 reads SGHRS; CDR2 reads YFSETQ. The CDR3 runs 13 residues. The V end lost 4 bases, the J end lost 4 bases, and 8 bases lay between the germline ends. Here the CDR3 reads CASSPEFTGELFF. CDR3 in DNA: TGCGCCAGCAGCCCTGAATTCACCGGGGAGCTGTTTTTT.

The J gene is TRBJ2-5, the V gene TRBV7-9; 11 bases agree with TRBD2. Germline V gives CDR1 SEHNR, CDR2 FQNEAQ (reference sequence). Trimming cost V 7 bases and J 2 bases; bases outside gene matches: 12. This CDR3 comprises 17 residues. In DNA, the CDR3 is TGTGCCAGCACCCCCTCGAGTATAGCGGGGGGGCAAGAGACCCAGTACTTC. It codes for CASTPSSIAGGQETQYF.

This chain connects TRBV5-1 to TRBJ2-1; D unclear. CDR1 and CDR2 from the germline V gene are SGHRS and YFSETQ. CDR3 size: 13 residues. V lost 0 bases to trimming and J lost 9 bases, with 10 bases between them. The CDR3 region has the DNA TGCGCCAGCAGCTTGGATACGCCGGCTGAGCAGTTCTTC. Encoded protein: CASSLDTPAEQFF.

The V and J genes are TRBV11-2 and TRBJ2-7; D is tentatively TRBD1 or TRBD2 (5 bases each). V was pared by 1 base and J by 2 bases, with 12 bases between. This CDR3 region has 15 residues. Germline-derived CDR1 and CDR2 are SGHAT and FQNNGV. The DNA for the CDR3 is TGTGCCAGCAGCTTAGGAGGGGCTACTACCTACGAGCAGTACTTC. Translating gives CASSLGGATTYEQYF.

The gene calls are TRBV4-2 and TRBJ2-3, with D unresolved. CDR3 size: 12 residues. The germline CDR1 and CDR2 sequences are LGHNA and YNFKEQ. The germline V and J ends were trimmed by 4 bases and 4 bases, with 6 bases remaining between them. The CDR3 protein is CASSPRADTQYF. The CDR3 nucleotides are TGTGCCAGCAGCCCCCGGGCAGATACGCAGTATTTT.

This chain joins TRBV10-3 and TRBJ1-1, with a possible D match to TRBD1 (5 bases). Trimming pared 4 bases from V and 0 bases from J, leaving 15 bases between. The CDR3 spans 16 residues. Per the germline V gene, CDR1 is ENHRY and CDR2 is SYGVKD. The CDR3 region is CAISAQGPTMNTEAFF. The CDR3 DNA follows: TGTGCCATCAGTGCCCAGGGACCTACTATGAACACTGAAGCTTTCTTT.

This chain uses TRBV28 with TRBJ1-3, with D unresolved. This CDR3 has 13 residues. V lost 5 bases and J 0 bases, leaving 5 bases between the germline ends. CDR1 MDHEN and CDR2 SYDVKM come from the germline V gene. DNA of the CDR3: TGTGCCAGCAGTCTGGGCTCTGGAAACACCATATATTTT. This encodes CASSLGSGNTIYF.

The J gene is TRBJ1-2, the V gene TRBV2; the match to TRBD1 covers 9 bases. The V gene end was trimmed by 11 bases and the J gene end by 8 bases; junction bases not matched to a gene: 9. The CDR3 runs to 12 residues. Germline CDR1 is SNHLY and CDR2 is FYNNEI. CDR3 sequence (DNA): TGTGCCCGAGCCCGGGACAGGGACGGCTACACCTTC. Translating it yields CARARDRDGYTF.

This chain uses TRBV5-1 with TRBJ2-1; D is uncertain. The V gene's germline CDR1 is SGHRS and CDR2 YFSETQ. The CDR3 has 15 amino acids. Trimming stripped 0 bases from V and 0 bases from J, with 7 bases between. DNA of the CDR3: TGCGCCAGCAGCTTGGCTTCAGTCTCCTACAATGAGCAGTTCTTC. This encodes CASSLASVSYNEQFF. The complete variable domain, with remaining parts taken from reference TRBV5-1 and TRBJ2-1, reads KAGVTQTPRYLIKTRGQQVTLSCSPISGHRSVSWYQQTPGQGLQFLFEYFSETQRNKGNFPGRFSGRQFSNSRSEMNVSTLELGDSALYLCASSLASVSYNEQFFGPGTRLTVL.

This clone was recorded once. The V gene is TRBV13, the J gene TRBJ2-6; tentative D call: TRBD1 (6 bases). Germline V CDR1 and CDR2: PRHDT, FYEKMQ (reference sequence). Trimming took 5 bases from V and 0 from J, leaving 11 bases between them. The CDR3 runs to 16 residues. For the CDR3, the DNA is TGTGCCAGCAGCCTAGTACAGGGCTCTGGGGCCAACGTCCTGACTTTC. Its translation is CASSLVQGSGANVLTF.

The J gene is TRBJ2-7, the V gene TRBV29-1; 7 bases align to TRBD1. Unmatched junction bases numbered 3, after V lost 5 bases and J lost 2 bases. CDR3 length equals 12 residues. From germline, CDR1 is SQVTM and CDR2 ANQGSEA. The CDR3 sequence: CSVRGQTYEQYF. Here the CDR3 DNA reads TGCAGCGTTCGGGGACAGACCTACGAGCAGTACTTC.

The gene calls are TRBV7-8 and TRBJ2-2, with 8 bases fitting TRBD1. Germline values: CDR1 SGHVS, CDR2 FQNEAQ. CDR3 length: 18 residues. The ends lost 5 bases at V and 4 bases at J; junction bases unmatched: 15. The CDR3 coding sequence is TGTGCCAGCAGCCAGGAACGCAGGGGGCTTCAGACCACCGGGGAGCTGTTTTTT. It specifies CASSQERRGLQTTGELFF.

The V call is TRBV15, the J call TRBJ2-2, with D possibly being TRBD1 or TRBD2 (6 bases each). Germline lookup yields CDR1 LNHNV and CDR2 YYDKDF (reference sequence). V lost 1 base and J 5 bases, leaving 11 bases between the germline ends. The CDR3 consists of 15 residues. The CDR3 is CATSRGGALTGELFF. CDR3 sequence (DNA): TGTGCCACCAGCAGAGGGGGGGCGCTGACCGGGGAGCTGTTTTTT.

The V call is TRBV7-2, the J call TRBJ1-2; no clear D gene. In germline, CDR1 is SGHTA, CDR2 FQGNSA. V was shortened by 2 bases and J by 4 bases, with 8 bases between the two germline ends. This CDR3 contains 13 residues. This CDR3 is CASSLMVGYGYTF. The CDR3 bases are TGTGCCAGCAGCTTAATGGTGGGCTATGGCTACACCTTC. Complete variable domain (other parts from reference TRBV7-2 and TRBJ1-2): GAGVSQSPSNKVTEKGKDVELRCDPISGHTALYWYRQSLGQGLEFLIYFQGNSAPDKSGLPSDRFSAERTGGSVSTLTIQRTQQEDSAVYLCASSLMVGYGYTFGSGTRLTVV.

V is TRBV11-2 and J is TRBJ1-3; unclear D gene. V gave up 4 bases and J gave up 4 bases, with 11 bases separating them. Germline CDR1 is SGHAT and CDR2 is FQNNGV. This CDR3 spans 14 amino acids. The CDR3 DNA follows: TGTGCCAGCAGCTCCGGGATCGCAGGAAACACCATATATTTT. Translating it yields CASSSGIAGNTIYF.

At least ten counts were recorded for this clone. This rearrangement joins TRBV4-2 to TRBJ2-5; 7 bases are a match to TRBD1. The CDR3 has 16 residues. The germline V gene encodes CDR1 LGHNA and CDR2 YNFKEQ. Trimming took 0 bases from V and 5 from J; bases not matched to a gene: 9. The CDR3 here is CASSQERGGKRETQYF. In nucleotides, the CDR3 is TGTGCCAGCAGCCAAGAACGAGGGGGCAAAAGGGAGACCCAGTACTTC.

The chain couples TRBV28 to TRBJ2-7; 13 bases are shared with TRBD2. The CDR3 has 17 residues. Germline V CDR1 and CDR2: MDHEN, SYDVKM. Trimming at V came to 4 bases and at J to 2 bases, leaving 8 bases not matched to a gene. CDR3 protein: CASSYRRGTSGTYEQYF. Here the CDR3 DNA reads TGTGCCAGCAGTTACCGTCGTGGGACTAGCGGGACCTACGAGCAGTACTTC.

The V call is TRBV21-1, the J call TRBJ1-2. TRBV21-1 has pseudogene status. This CDR3 spans 13 amino acids. CDR3: CASKHGTSWGYTF. For the CDR3, the DNA is TGTGCCAGCAAGCACGGTACCAGTTGGGGCTACACCTTC.

This chain links TRBV7-2 with TRBJ2-1; TRBD2 aligns across 10 bases. V dropped 3 bases and J dropped 4; count of bases not matched to a gene: 9. Germline V CDR1 and CDR2: SGHTA, FQGNSA. The CDR3 length is 17 residues. The CDR3 DNA reads TGTGCCAGCAGCTTCCTGGCTAGCGGGGGCGTGTACAATGAGCAGTTCTTC. It translates to CASSFLASGGVYNEQFF.

This clone was picked up a small number of times. The V and J genes are TRBV5-4 and TRBJ2-3; 8 bases match TRBD1. Losses at the gene ends were 0 bases for V and 4 bases for J; bases not matched to a gene: 4. Germline V gene lookup returns CDR1 SGHNT and CDR2 YYREEE (reference sequence). The CDR3 has 15 residues. The CDR3 bases are TGTGCCAGCAGCTTGGCACAGGGGGTATCAGATACGCAGTATTTT. This encodes CASSLAQGVSDTQYF.

The V and J genes are TRBV28 and TRBJ2-5; D ambiguous. Germline loops: CDR1 MDHEN, CDR2 SYDVKM. V shed 2 bases and J shed 5 bases, with 6 bases lying between them. The CDR3 loop spans 12 amino acids. The CDR3 sequence: CASSLLGETQYF. The CDR3 DNA follows: TGTGCCAGCAGTTTACTCGGGGAGACCCAGTACTTC.